Listed below are T cell receptor beta chains from one sample, sequenced in a study of metastatic and nonmetastatic thyroid tumors. TCRdb reprocessed the PCR reads using MiXCR. The sample yields about 69,000 clones, around 14% seen once. The material sequenced was blood. The source of these receptors is a male donor with papillary thyroid cancer or a benign thyroid nodule (not recorded which). Some clones in this sample may be carry-over from other donors' samples. The CDR3 runs from the conserved cysteine through the conserved F or W.

TRBJ1-5 TRBV20-1 CSAIQGYYSNQPQHF
TRBJ2-7 TRBV2 CASRDFVPREQYF
TRBJ1-3 TRBV6-1 CASSATSSGNTIYF
TRBJ2-2 TRBV20-1 CSARDPGGSASGGELFF
TRBJ2-2 TRBV20-1 CSASFGGDRGELFF
TRBJ2-6 TRBV28 CASNAGSGSNVLTF
TRBJ2-3 TRBV11-2 CASSYRLAGSTDTQYF
TRBJ1-1 TRBV24-1 CATSGNEQVEAFF
TRBJ2-3 TRBV6-4 CASSDSAATSTDTQYF
TRBJ2-1 TRBV5-5 CASSSLNNEQFF
TRBJ2-3 TRBV2 CASTPSGWALTDTQYF
TRBJ1-2 TRBV20-1 CSASPGSYHSNYGYTF
TRBJ1-1 TRBV27 CASSISGTGAEAFF
TRBJ2-7 TRBV24-1 CATSDGQGPYEQYF
TRBJ2-3 TRBV7-9 CASSRETVTQYF
TRBJ2-1 TRBV6-2/TRBV6-3 CASSDPVEQFF
TRBJ1-1 TRBV6-5 CASSYSVGFNAEAFF
TRBJ1-1 TRBV28 CASRGWGQANTEAYF
TRBJ2-1 TRBV5-1 CASSTQGGEYNEQFF
TRBJ1-6 TRBV11-1 CASSFGTLEGSPLHF
TRBJ1-1 TRBV30 CAWQKLHKNTEAFF
TRBJ2-5 TRBV6-2/TRBV6-3 CASSYEETQYF
TRBJ1-1 TRBV5-4 CASRQGRGTEAFF
TRBJ1-3 TRBV13 CASSLDRGSGSTIYF
TRBJ2-1 TRBV19 CASSPPEFF
TRBJ2-1 TRBV2 CASSESHLIEAGGLNEQFF
TRBJ2-6 TRBV4-3 CASSQDGGRTGANVLTF
TRBJ1-1 TRBV20-1 CSARKAGGTEAFF
TRBJ2-3 TRBV7-2 CASSTYLAGGTDTQYF
TRBJ1-2 TRBV19 CASSTPDRVGYGYTF
TRBJ2-1 TRBV5-6 CASSLPGVGYEQFF
TRBJ2-1 TRBV20-1 CSSGGSSYNEQFF
TRBJ1-1 TRBV29-1 CSVQPVTYTEAFF